These 15 T cell receptor beta chains were all obtained from the same sample, sequenced in a study of T cells in Graves' hyperthyroidism and ophthalmopathy. Amplified TCR beta CDR3 regions derived from RNA transcripts. The HTBI primer set was used in a first-round RT-PCR of the TCR CDR3. Using its own MiXCR run on the multiplex PCR reads, TCRdb lists one record per CDR3 protein. The sample shows roughly 640,000 distinct CDR3 sequences, about 16% of them seen only once. The specimen was blood. The receptors stem from a middle-aged woman with Graves' ophthalmopathy.

This clonotype was recorded at least ten times. The V and J genes are TRBV12-3 or TRBV12-4 and TRBJ2-7; TRBD1 aligns across 8 bases. V gave up 6 bases and J gave up 5 bases; unmatched junction bases: 9. CDR3 length: 14 residues. CDR3 in amino acids: CASSRRTGLNEQYF. The CDR3 nucleotides are TGTGCCAGCAGCCGTCGGACAGGGTTAAACGAGCAGTACTTC.

CDR3 in amino acids: CASSYGTANYEQYF. DNA for the CDR3: TGTGCCAGCAGTTACGGGACAGCCAACTACGAGCAGTACTTC. This chain connects TRBV12-3 or TRBV12-4 to TRBJ2-7, with 7 bases lining up with TRBD1. The CDR3 consists of 14 residues. Losses at the gene ends were 4 bases for V and 3 bases for J; bases not matched to a gene: 6.

The chain carries TRBV19 and TRBJ1-5, with TRBD1 matching 7 bases. The length of the CDR3 is 17 residues. Trimming at V came to 3 bases and at J to 2 bases, leaving 10 bases not matched to a gene. Germline CDR1 and CDR2: LNHDA and SQIVND (reference sequence). CDR3 nucleotide sequence: TGTGCCAGTAGTATTTCTGCAGGGGGGGCAGGCAATCAGCCCCAGCATTTT. Protein sequence: CASSISAGGAGNQPQHF.

There are many counts of this clonotype. The chain is built from TRBV20-1 and TRBJ2-3; no clear D. The CDR3 contains 12 residues. The germline V gene has CDR1 DFQATT and CDR2 SNEGSKA (reference sequence). V lost 5 bases and J 4 bases, leaving 10 bases between the germline ends. The CDR3 region has the DNA TGCAGTGCTTACGGACGGGCAGATACGCAGTATTTT. Protein: CSAYGRADTQYF.

This sequence joins TRBV7-2 and TRBJ2-1; 12 bases map to TRBD2. The CDR3 consists of 13 residues. V gave up 6 bases and J gave up 13 bases; unmatched junction bases: 7. The germline V gene encodes CDR1 SGHTA and CDR2 FQGNSA. The CDR3 is CASRLTSGGTQFF. CDR3 coding DNA: TGTGCCAGCAGGCTGACTAGCGGGGGTACTCAGTTCTTC. Full variable domain (rest looked up from reference TRBV7-2 and TRBJ2-1): GAGVSQSPSNKVTEKGKDVELRCDPISGHTALYWYRQSLGQGLEFLIYFQGNSAPDKSGLPSDRFSAERTGGSVSTLTIQRTQQEDSAVYLCASRLTSGGTQFFGPGTRLTVL.

This clonotype has ten or more counts. This chain uses TRBV3-1 with TRBJ2-5; TRBD2 agrees at 11 bases. Germline-derived CDR1 and CDR2 are LGHDT and YNNKEL (reference sequence). J was trimmed by 1 base and V by 4 bases; bases with no gene match: 2. This CDR3 is 15 amino acids long. The CDR3 is CASSPGTSGQETQYF. The CDR3 DNA follows: TGTGCCAGCAGCCCAGGGACTAGCGGCCAAGAGACCCAGTACTTC.

This clonotype was observed at least ten times. The CDR3 DNA is TGCAGTGCTAGAGATGCGGGAGGACCTATGGCAGATACGCAGTATTTT. It translates to CSARDAGGPMADTQYF. J is TRBJ2-3 and V is TRBV20-1; 8 bases align to TRBD2. This CDR3 has 16 residues. Germline lookup yields CDR1 DFQATT and CDR2 SNEGSKA (reference sequence). Losses at the gene ends were 0 bases for V and 4 bases for J; bases not matched to a gene: 9.

This clonotype was seen many times. The chain links TRBV2 to TRBJ1-1; TRBD1 matches at 7 bases. Germline V gives CDR1 SNHLY, CDR2 FYNNEI. CDR3 length equals 13 residues. Trimming removed 8 bases from V and 5 bases from J; junction bases left unmatched: 8. For the CDR3, the DNA is TGTGCCAGCGGCGACAGGGAGGGAACTGAAGCTTTCTTT. This translates into CASGDREGTEAFF.

The rearrangement joins TRBV20-1 to TRBJ1-4; D gene ambiguous. V lost 3 bases and J lost 8, with 13 bases in between. The CDR3 has 13 residues. CDR1 DFQATT and CDR2 SNEGSKA come from the germline V gene (reference sequence). The CDR3 DNA reads as TGCAGTGCTAGCAACGGAGGTGACGAAAAACTGTTTTTT. It is translated as CSASNGGDEKLFF.

This chain uses TRBV14 with TRBJ2-5, with D tentatively TRBD1 (6 bases). From germline, CDR1 is SGHDN and CDR2 FVKESK. The CDR3 consists of 14 residues. Trimming cost V 6 bases and J 3 bases, with 14 bases left between them. Here the CDR3 reads CASSHQGIEETQYF. The CDR3 nucleotides are TGTGCCAGCAGTCACCAGGGGATAGAAGAGACCCAGTACTTC. The full variable domain, its missing parts supplied by reference TRBV14 and TRBJ2-5, is EAGVTQFPSHSVIEKGQTVTLRCDPISGHDNLYWYRRVMGKEIKFLLHFVKESKQDESGMPNNRFLAERTGGTYSTLKVQPAELEDSGVYFCASSHQGIEETQYFGPGTRLLVL.

The chain recombines TRBV6-2 or TRBV6-3 with TRBJ2-6; D may be TRBD1 (6 bases). Trimming stripped 5 bases from V and 1 base from J, with 9 bases between. Germline lookup yields CDR1 MNHEY and CDR2 SVGEGT. CDR3 length equals 15 residues. CDR3 in DNA: TGTGCCAGCAGTGGTACAGGGTCTGGGGCCAACGTCCTGACTTTC. This sequence encodes CASSGTGSGANVLTF.

This clonotype occurred many times. The V gene is TRBV11-2, the J gene TRBJ2-1; TRBD2 agrees at 8 bases. The CDR3 length is 15 residues. The trim removed 5 bases at V and 6 bases at J, leaving 9 bases unmatched. CDR1 and CDR2 from the germline V gene are SGHAT and FQNNGV. CDR3: CASSDTPLAGNEQFF. The CDR3 DNA reads TGTGCCAGCAGCGACACGCCCCTAGCGGGCAATGAGCAGTTCTTC.

This clonotype appeared many times. V and J are TRBV2 and TRBJ1-6; a weak D match, TRBD1 (5 bases). The V end lost 6 bases, the J end lost 0 bases, and 12 bases lay between the germline ends. The CDR3 has 16 residues. The V gene's germline CDR1 is SNHLY and CDR2 FYNNEI. The CDR3 sequence: CASRRDRSSYNSPLHF. Written as DNA, the CDR3 is TGTGCCAGCAGAAGGGACCGAAGCTCCTATAATTCACCCCTCCACTTT.

In this sample, this clonotype turned up many times. The chain recombines TRBV12-3 or TRBV12-4 with TRBJ2-4; possibly TRBD1 or TRBD2 for D (5 bases each). The CDR3 has 16 residues. V was trimmed by 6 bases and J by 4 bases, leaving 19 bases between them. CDR3 nucleotides: TGTGCCAGCAGCTTTGAGGGGTTGGGCAGGAAAAACATTCAGTACTTC. Amino acid sequence: CASSFEGLGRKNIQYF.

This clonotype has ten or more counts. The chain has TRBV14 and TRBJ2-7, with 14 bases matching TRBD2. CDR3 size: 15 residues. J lost 4 bases, V lost 5 bases, and 4 bases had no gene match. CDR1 and CDR2 (germline): SGHDN, FVKESK. CDR3 bases: TGTGCCAGCAGCTGGGGACTAGCGGGAGCTTACGAGCAGTACTTC. This translates into CASSWGLAGAYEQYF.